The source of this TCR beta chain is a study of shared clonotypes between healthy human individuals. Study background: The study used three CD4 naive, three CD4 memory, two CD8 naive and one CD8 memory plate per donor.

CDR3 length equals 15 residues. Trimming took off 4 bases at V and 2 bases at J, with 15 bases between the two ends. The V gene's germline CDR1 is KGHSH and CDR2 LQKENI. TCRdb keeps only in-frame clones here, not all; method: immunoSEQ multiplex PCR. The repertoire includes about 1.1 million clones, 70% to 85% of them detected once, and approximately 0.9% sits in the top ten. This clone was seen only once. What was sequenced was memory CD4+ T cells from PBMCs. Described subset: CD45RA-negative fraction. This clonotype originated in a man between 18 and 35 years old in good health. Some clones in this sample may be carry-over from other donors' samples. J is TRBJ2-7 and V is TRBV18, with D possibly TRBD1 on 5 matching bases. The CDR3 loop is CASSQTLDRPYEQYF. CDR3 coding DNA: TGTGCCAGCTCACAGACCTTAGACAGACCCTACGAGCAGTACTTC.